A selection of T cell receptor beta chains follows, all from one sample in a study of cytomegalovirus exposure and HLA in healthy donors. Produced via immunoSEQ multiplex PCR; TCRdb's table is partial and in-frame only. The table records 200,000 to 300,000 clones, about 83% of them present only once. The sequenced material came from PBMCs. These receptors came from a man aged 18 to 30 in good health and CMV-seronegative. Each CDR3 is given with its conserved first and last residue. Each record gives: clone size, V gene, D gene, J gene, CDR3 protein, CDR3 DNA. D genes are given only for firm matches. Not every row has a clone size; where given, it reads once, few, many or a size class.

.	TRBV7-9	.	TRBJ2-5	CASSPGWGRETQYF	TGTGCCAGCAGTCCTGGATGGGGGCGAGAGACCCAGTACTTC
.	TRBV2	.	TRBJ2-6	CASSESESGANVLTF	TGTGCCAGCAGTGAAAGTGAGTCTGGGGCCAACGTCCTGACTTTC
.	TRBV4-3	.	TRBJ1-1	CASSQGQSFTEAFF	TGCGCCAGCAGCCAAGGGCAGTCCTTCACTGAAGCTTTCTTT
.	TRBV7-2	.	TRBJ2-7	CASSLTQGSYEQYF	TGTGCCAGCAGCTTAACCCAGGGGAGCTACGAGCAGTACTTC
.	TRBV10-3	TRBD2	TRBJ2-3	CAISLAGADTQYF	TGTGCCATCAGTCTAGCGGGGGCAGATACGCAGTATTTT
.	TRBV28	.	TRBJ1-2	CASSGYSGGYTF	TGTGCCAGTTCAGGGTATTCGGGTGGCTACACCTTC
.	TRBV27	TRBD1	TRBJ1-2	CASSRQGPTADGYTF	TGTGCCAGCAGTCGACAGGGGCCTACCGCGGATGGCTACACCTTC
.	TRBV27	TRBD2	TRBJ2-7	CASGGDYEQYF	TGTGCCAGCGGGGGGGACTACGAGCAGTACTTC
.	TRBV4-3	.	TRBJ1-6	CASSQDWASVHVNSPLHF	TGCGCCAGCAGCCAAGATTGGGCCAGTGTGCACGTGAATTCACCCCTCCACTTT
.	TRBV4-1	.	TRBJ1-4	CASSVGVYEKLFF	TGCGCCAGCAGCGTCGGTGTCTATGAAAAACTGTTTTTT
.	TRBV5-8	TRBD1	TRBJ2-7	CASSPLTGMTYEQYF	TGTGCCAGCAGCCCCCTGACAGGGATGACCTACGAGCAGTACTTC
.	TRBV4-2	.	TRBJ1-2	CASSQPKRSGLSLFGYTF	TGTGCCAGCAGCCAGCCCAAGCGTAGTGGACTATCTCTATTTGGCTACACCTTC
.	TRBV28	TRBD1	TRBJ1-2	CASSLRLQGGNYGYTF	TGTGCCAGCAGTTTACGCTTACAGGGGGGTAACTATGGCTACACCTTC
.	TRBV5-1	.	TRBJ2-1	CASSQGGGAGHNEQFF	TGCGCCAGCAGCCAGGGTGGGGGGGCTGGCCACAATGAGCAGTTCTTC
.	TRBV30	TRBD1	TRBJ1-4	CAWNPGTGPEKLFF	TGTGCCTGGAATCCCGGGACAGGACCTGAAAAACTGTTTTTT
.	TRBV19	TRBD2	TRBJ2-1	CASRALAGGINEQFF	TGTGCCAGTAGAGCGCTAGCGGGGGGGATTAATGAGCAGTTCTTC
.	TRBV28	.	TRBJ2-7	CASSLVAAEQYF	TGTGCCAGCAGTTTAGTAGCGGCCGAGCAGTACTTC
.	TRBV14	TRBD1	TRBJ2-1	CASSQIGQGNEQFF	TGTGCCAGCAGCCAGATAGGACAGGGGAATGAGCAGTTCTTC
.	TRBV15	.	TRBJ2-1	CATSLLSFSPNEQFF	TGTGCCACCAGTTTGCTGTCTTTTAGCCCCAATGAGCAGTTCTTC
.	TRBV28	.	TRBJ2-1	CASSFFETYNEQFF	TGTGCCAGCAGTTTTTTCGAGACCTACAATGAGCAGTTCTTC
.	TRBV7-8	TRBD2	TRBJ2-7	CASSQGLAGYEQYF	TGTGCCAGCAGCCAAGGACTAGCGGGCTACGAGCAGTACTTC
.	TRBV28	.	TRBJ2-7	CASSFAQGGDYEQYF	TGTGCCAGCAGTTTCGCACAGGGAGGGGACTACGAGCAGTACTTC
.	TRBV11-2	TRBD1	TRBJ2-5	CASSYRTGQETQYF	TGTGCCAGCAGCTACCGGACAGGGCAAGAGACCCAGTACTTC
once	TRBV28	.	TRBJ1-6	CASLRAPSPLHF	TGTGCCAGCCTCCGAGCACCTTCACCCCTCCACTTT
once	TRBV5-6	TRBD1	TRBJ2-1	CASSFFDRVNEQFF	TGTGCCAGCAGCTTCTTTGACAGGGTAAATGAGCAGTTCTTC
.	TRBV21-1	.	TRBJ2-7	CASYRAFFYEQYF	TGTGCCAGCTACAGGGCGTTTTTCTACGAGCAGTACTTC
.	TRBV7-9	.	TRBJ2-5	CASEEGGPETQYF	TGTGCCAGTGAGGAGGGGGGGCCGGAGACCCAGTACTTC
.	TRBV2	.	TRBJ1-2	CASSDWGRINHGYTF	TGTGCCAGCAGTGACTGGGGGAGGATAAATCATGGCTACACCTTC
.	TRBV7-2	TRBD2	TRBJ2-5	CASSLSRGGETQYF	TGTGCCAGCAGCTTATCTCGGGGAGGGGAGACCCAGTACTTC
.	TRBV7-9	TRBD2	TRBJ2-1	CASSPGLAGSNSYNEQFF	TGTGCCAGCAGCCCGGGACTAGCGGGGTCGAACTCCTACAATGAGCAGTTCTTC
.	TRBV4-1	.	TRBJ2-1	CASSQVKRAKDEQFF	TGCGCCAGCAGCCAAGTGAAGCGGGCTAAGGATGAGCAGTTCTTC
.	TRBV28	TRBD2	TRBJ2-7	CASSFLGLAGGKGPYEQYF	TGTGCCAGCAGTTTTTTAGGACTAGCGGGAGGAAAGGGCCCCTACGAGCAGTACTTC
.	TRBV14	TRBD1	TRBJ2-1	CASSTTGDEQFF	TGTGCCAGCAGCACAACAGGGGATGAGCAGTTCTTC
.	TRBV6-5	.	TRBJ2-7	CASTGQAGEQYF	TGTGCCAGCACAGGACAGGCGGGGGAGCAGTACTTC
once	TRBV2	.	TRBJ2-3	CASSEGRSPSTDTQYF	TGTGCCAGCAGTGAAGGCAGGTCACCTAGCACAGATACGCAGTATTTT
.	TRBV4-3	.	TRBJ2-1	CASSPSLSSVAYNEQFF	TGCGCCAGCAGCCCATCCCTCTCTAGCGTAGCCTACAATGAGCAGTTCTTC
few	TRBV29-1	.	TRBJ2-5	CSVEDLETQYF	TGCAGCGTTGAAGATCTGGAGACCCAGTACTTC
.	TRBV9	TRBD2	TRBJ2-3	CASSVGLAGVVDTQYF	TGTGCCAGCAGCGTGGGACTAGCGGGAGTGGTGGATACGCAGTATTTT
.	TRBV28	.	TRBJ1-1	CASSSGQMNTEAFF	TGTGCCAGCAGTTCAGGACAGATGAACACTGAAGCTTTCTTT
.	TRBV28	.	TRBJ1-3	CASSLGNTIYF	TGTGCCAGCAGTCTCGGAAACACCATATATTTT
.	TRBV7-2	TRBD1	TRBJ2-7	CASSRQGAEYEQYF	TGTGCCAGCAGCCGACAGGGGGCCGAGTACGAGCAGTACTTC
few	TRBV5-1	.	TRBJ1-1	CASSWSQNTEAFF	TGCGCCAGCAGCTGGTCACAGAACACTGAAGCTTTCTTT
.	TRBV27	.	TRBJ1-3	CASSSYQGQPSSGNTIYF	TGTGCCAGCAGTTCATATCAGGGCCAACCTAGCTCTGGAAACACCATATATTTT
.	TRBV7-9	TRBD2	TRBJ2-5	CASSSLPGLAGQETQYF	TGTGCCAGCAGCTCATTACCGGGACTAGCGGGCCAAGAGACCCAGTACTTC
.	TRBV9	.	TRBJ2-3	CASSPPPGTDTQYF	TGTGCCAGCAGCCCCCCTCCGGGCACAGATACGCAGTATTTT
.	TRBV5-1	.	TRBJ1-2	CASSLGSSAGTNYGYTF	TGCGCCAGCAGCTTGGGCTCTTCGGCAGGGACTAACTATGGCTACACCTTC
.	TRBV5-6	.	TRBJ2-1	CASSLLSGSNEQFF	TGTGCCAGCAGCTTACTTTCCGGGTCCAATGAGCAGTTCTTC
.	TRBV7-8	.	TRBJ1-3	CASSLALGGGGNTIYF	TGTGCCAGCAGCTTAGCGCTCGGGGGGGGTGGAAACACCATATATTTT
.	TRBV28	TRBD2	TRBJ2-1	CASSIAGTRRLYNEQFF	TGTGCCAGCAGTATAGCCGGGACTAGGAGGTTGTACAATGAGCAGTTCTTC
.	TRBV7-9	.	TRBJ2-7	CASSLIFGLNSYEQYF	TGTGCCAGCAGCTTAATATTCGGGTTAAATTCCTACGAGCAGTACTTC
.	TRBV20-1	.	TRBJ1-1	CSARGRTEAFF	TGCAGTGCTAGGGGGCGGACTGAAGCTTTCTTT
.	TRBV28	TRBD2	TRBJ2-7	CASSLGGRGRSYEQYF	TGTGCCAGCAGTTTAGGAGGGAGGGGCAGGTCCTACGAGCAGTACTTC
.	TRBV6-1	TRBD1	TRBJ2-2	CASSGDRATGELFF	TGTGCCAGCAGTGGGGACAGGGCCACCGGGGAGCTGTTTTTT
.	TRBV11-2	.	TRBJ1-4	CASSRQATNEKLFF	TGTGCCAGCAGCAGACAAGCAACTAATGAAAAACTGTTTTTT
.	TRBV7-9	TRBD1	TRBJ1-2	CASSQDRGQPHYGYTF	TGTGCCAGCAGCCAGGACAGGGGCCAGCCACACTATGGCTACACCTTC
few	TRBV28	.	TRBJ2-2	CASSLWSYGELFF	TGTGCCAGCAGTTTATGGTCGTACGGGGAGCTGTTTTTT
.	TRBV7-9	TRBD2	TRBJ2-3	CASKSGAYTDTQYF	TGTGCCAGCAAGAGCGGGGCCTACACAGATACGCAGTATTTT